The T cell receptor beta chain under discussion was sequenced for a study of T cells expressing NK-cell markers. Study-wide background: Researchers got TCR beta repertoires out of sorted CD3+CD56+NKG2C+, CD3+CD56+NKG2C- and CD3+CD56-NKG2C+ T cells. HCMV seropositivity marked most of the eight sequenced donors; one was seronegative. The study, taken as a whole, reports: Five or six donors carried dominant NKG2C+ clonotypes that made up roughly 1.0-7.0% of their CD8+ T cells.

From the 5' RACE reads, TCRdb lists one entry per CDR3 protein and no DNA. The table for this sample gives about 260,000 distinct CDR3 sequences. The CDR3 totals 16 residues. Per the germline V gene, CDR1 is SGHAT and CDR2 is FQNNGV. For this clonotype: What it binds is not known.

The sample consisted of blood T cells: a sorted CD56 or NKG2C T cell subset, CD4+ or CD8+ T cells, or bulk PBMC T cells (not recorded which). The receptor comes from a man younger than 30 in good health. The gene calls are TRBV11-2 and TRBJ2-1; no DNA is available, so the TRBD1 call from TCRdb remains unchecked. The CDR3: CASSLGLVGGYNEQFF.